This T cell receptor (beta chain) came from a study of T cells in Graves' hyperthyroidism and ophthalmopathy. Background on the study: Before treatment of any kind, peripheral blood was taken at initial diagnosis.

Diagnoses were made from clinical symptoms, serum measures (thyroxine and TRAb), thyroid ultrasound and orbital computed tomography. Study outcomes and limitations: Peripheral blood also featured most of the thyroid clonotypes expanded above 0.001.

Trimming took 7 bases from V and 3 from J, leaving 11 bases between them. The CDR3 has 13 amino acids. In germline, CDR1 is KGHDR, CDR2 SFDVKD. Template material for amplifying TCR beta CDR3 regions consisted of RNA transcripts. The primer set for the first-round RT-PCR of the TCR CDR3 was HTBI. One entry per CDR3 protein results from TCRdb running MiXCR on the multiplex PCR reads. The table shows around 250,000 distinct CDR3 sequences, with roughly 15% occurring only once. This clonotype was counted at least ten times. Its target is not known. The sequencing input was blood. This clonotype was obtained from a woman between 35 and 50 years old with Graves' hyperthyroidism that later progressed to Graves' ophthalmopathy. The J gene is TRBJ1-1, the V gene TRBV24-1; D may be TRBD1 (5 bases). The CDR3 DNA follows: TGTGCCACCAGAAGGGGTGGGCACACTGAAGCTTTCTTT. Its protein is CATRRGGHTEAFF.